A single sample is the source of the 8 T cell receptor beta chains below, sequenced in a study of blood T cell repertoires in COVID-19. Clones were read by immunoSEQ multiplex PCR, and TCRdb kept only the in-frame ones, dropping some. Here the sample spans around 130,000 clones, 80% to 90% being singletons. The sequenced sample consisted of PBMCs or T cells enriched from blood (not recorded which). These receptors came from a man between 35 and 55 years old with acute COVID-19.

This chain connects TRBV6-5 to TRBJ1-2; 7 nucleotides line up with TRBD1. The CDR3 runs to 14 residues. Germline loops: CDR1 MNHEY, CDR2 SVGAGI. J was trimmed by 6 bases and V by 1 base; bases with no gene match: 5. The CDR3, as DNA: TGTGCCAGCAGTTACTTAGGGGGCGCGGATGGCTACACCTTC. It codes for CASSYLGGADGYTF.

This clone was seen more than once but under ten times. J is TRBJ1-6 and V is TRBV5-5, with 9 bases lining up with TRBD1. The junction had 6 bases not matched to a gene; V was cut back by 1 base and J by 7 bases. Germline-derived CDR1 and CDR2 are SGHKS and YYEKEE (reference sequence). The CDR3 contains 16 residues. Here the CDR3 DNA reads TGTGCCAGCAGCTTGTGGGGACAGGGTATGAATTCACCCCTCCACTTT. Residues: CASSLWGQGMNSPLHF.

The sample holds a few counts of this clone. This rearrangement joins TRBV3-1 (or the pseudogene TRBV3-2) to TRBJ1-5; D gene unclear. The CDR3 length is 15 residues. The V gene lost 0 bases and the J gene lost 3 bases, with 9 bases spanning the gap. The V gene's germline CDR1 is LGHDT and CDR2 YNNKEL (reference sequence). The CDR3 DNA is TGTGCCAGCAGCCAAGATTTACTGATCAATCAGCCCCAGCATTTT. This sequence encodes CASSQDLLINQPQHF.

CDR3 bases: TGTGCCAATAGCCTCCCTCGAGGATCGGGAAACACCATATATTTT. Protein: CANSLPRGSGNTIYF. The chain is built from TRBV19 and TRBJ1-3; D remains unclear. CDR1 and CDR2 from the germline V gene are LNHDA and SQIVND (reference sequence). V was cut by 10 bases and J by 4 bases, with 20 bases left in between. The CDR3 is 15 residues long.

This clone was seen a few times. The V and J genes are TRBV7-9 and TRBJ1-2; D ambiguous. Trimming shortened V by 5 bases and J by 4 bases, and 8 bases separated the two germline ends. CDR1 is SEHNR, CDR2 FQNEAQ, per germline (reference sequence). This CDR3 contains 12 residues. This CDR3 is CASSTQIYGYTF. In DNA, the CDR3 is TGTGCCAGCAGCACGCAGATCTATGGCTACACCTTC. The whole variable domain, remainder taken from reference TRBV7-9 and TRBJ1-2, is DTGVSQNPRHKITKRGQNVTFRCDPISEHNRLYWYRQTLGQGPEFLTYFQNEAQLEKSRLLSDRFSAERPKGSFSTLEIQRTEQGDSAMYLCASSTQIYGYTFGSGTRLTVV.

In this sample, this clone turned up a few times. The chain recombines TRBV30 with TRBJ1-6; 9 bases map to TRBD1. The germline V gene encodes CDR1 GTSNPN and CDR2 SVGIG (reference sequence). The junction had 4 bases not matched to a gene; V was cut back by 2 bases and J by 5 bases. The CDR3 loop spans 15 amino acids. CDR3 sequence: CAWSRGQGNNSPLHF. The CDR3 DNA follows: TGTGCCTGGAGTAGGGGACAGGGAAATAATTCACCCCTCCACTTT.

This clone is a singleton in its sample. The rearrangement links TRBV3-1 (or the pseudogene TRBV3-2) to TRBJ2-3, with 10 nucleotides matching TRBD2. The germline V gene encodes CDR1 LGHDT and CDR2 YNNKEL (reference sequence). Unmatched junction bases numbered 3, after V lost 4 bases and J lost 2 bases. The CDR3 consists of 15 residues. The CDR3 region has the DNA TGTGCCAGCAGCCGCGGGACTAGCGACACAGATACGCAGTATTTT. This gives the protein CASSRGTSDTDTQYF.

The chain joins TRBV5-1 to TRBJ2-7; 8 nucleotides agree with TRBD1. Trimming at V came to 4 bases and at J to 2 bases, leaving 5 bases not matched to a gene. Germline loops: CDR1 SGHRS, CDR2 YFSETQ. This CDR3 region has 14 residues. CDR3 loop: CASSPRTGPYEQYF. CDR3 coding DNA: TGCGCCAGCAGCCCGAGGACAGGGCCCTACGAGCAGTACTTC. Based on the CDR3 plus reference TRBV5-1 and TRBJ2-7, the full variable domain is KAGVTQTPRYLIKTRGQQVTLSCSPISGHRSVSWYQQTPGQGLQFLFEYFSETQRNKGNFPGRFSGRQFSNSRSEMNVSTLELGDSALYLCASSPRTGPYEQYFGPGTRLTVT.